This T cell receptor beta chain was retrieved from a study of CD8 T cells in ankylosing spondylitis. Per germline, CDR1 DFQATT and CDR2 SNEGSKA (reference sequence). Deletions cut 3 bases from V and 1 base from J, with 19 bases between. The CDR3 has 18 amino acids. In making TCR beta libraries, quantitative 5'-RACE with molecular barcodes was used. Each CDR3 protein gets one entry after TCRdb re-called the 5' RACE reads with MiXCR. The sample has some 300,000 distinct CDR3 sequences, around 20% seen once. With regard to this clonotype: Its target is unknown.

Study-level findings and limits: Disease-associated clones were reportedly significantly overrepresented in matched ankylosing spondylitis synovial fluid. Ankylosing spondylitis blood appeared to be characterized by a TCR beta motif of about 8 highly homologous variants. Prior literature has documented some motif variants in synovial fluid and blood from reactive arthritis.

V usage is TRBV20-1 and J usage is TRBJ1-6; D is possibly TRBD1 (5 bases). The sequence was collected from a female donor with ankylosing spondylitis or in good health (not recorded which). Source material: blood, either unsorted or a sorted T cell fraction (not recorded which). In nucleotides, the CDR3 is TGCAGTGCTAGGGGCAGGGCCCTTATTAGGTCCTATAATTCACCCCTCCACTTT. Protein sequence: CSARGRALIRSYNSPLHF.